The 5 T cell receptor beta chains in this list originate from one sample, sequenced in a study of monozygotic twins with inflammatory bowel disease. TCRdb reworked the 5' RACE reads into one entry per CDR3 protein, no DNA. Its clone listing holds 200,000 to 250,000 distinct CDR3 sequences. The sample comprised blood. These receptors originate from a human donor with ulcerative colitis or Crohn's disease, or a healthy co-twin of an affected twin (not recorded which).

The chain couples TRBV5-6 to TRBJ2-1; absent DNA, TCRdb's TRBD2 call cannot be checked. CDR1 is SGHDT and CDR2 is YYEEEE in the germline V gene. This CDR3 has 14 residues. The CDR3 reads CASSPGGRADEQFF. The variable domain in full, completed from reference TRBV5-6 and TRBJ2-1, reads DAGVTQSPTHLIKTRGQQVTLRCSPKSGHDTVSWYQQALGQGPQFIFQYYEEEERQRGNFPDRFSGHQFPNYSSELNVNALLLGDSALYLCASSPGGRADEQFFGPGTRLTVL.

V and J are TRBV25-1 and TRBJ2-7; TCRdb's assignment of TRBD1 cannot be checked, as there is no DNA. Per the germline V gene, CDR1 is MGHDK and CDR2 is SYGVNS. This CDR3 contains 15 residues. The CDR3 protein is CASSGPGRAFGEQYF.

This rearrangement joins TRBV19 to TRBJ1-2; no DNA is available, so the TRBD1 call from TCRdb remains unchecked. There are 15 residues in the CDR3. The germline CDR1 and CDR2 sequences are LNHDA and SQIVND (reference sequence). The CDR3 sequence is CANKPNRDRGYGYTF.

The chain recombines TRBV7-6 with TRBJ2-1. CDR1 SGHVS and CDR2 FNYEAQ come from the germline V gene. The CDR3 loop spans 13 amino acids. The CDR3 here is CASSPQGYGEQFF.

This chain uses TRBV12-3 or TRBV12-4 with TRBJ2-5; the D call from TCRdb, TRBD1, cannot be confirmed without DNA. There are 15 residues in the CDR3. The CDR3 spells CASSPGGGALGTQYF.